The T cell receptor beta chain under discussion was sequenced for a study of blood T cell repertoires in COVID-19. In the original analysis: Reference gene primers were amplified, and this amplification served to estimate nucleated cell counts. Sequencing was performed with immunoSEQ multiplex PCR; in TCRdb, only in-frame clones are kept and a portion is missing. The DNA was the basis for D and trimming; V, J and clone size are from that table. The top ten hold around 9% of the sample, which has 270,000 or so clones, about 89% seen once. The V gene lost 4 bases and the J gene lost 0 bases, with 15 bases spanning the gap. CDR3 length: 15 amino acids. Germline V gives CDR1 GTSNPN, CDR2 SVGIG (reference sequence).

What was sequenced was peripheral blood. This sequence joins TRBV30 and TRBJ2-5; D possibly corresponds to TRBD2 (5 bases). The TCR was taken from a man between 35 and 55 years old with active or convalescent COVID-19. Written as DNA, the CDR3 is TGTGCCTGGATAAGCGGTTACCGGTACCAAGAGACCCAGTACTTC. As protein: CAWISGYRYQETQYF.